This is a list of T cell receptor beta chains from one sample in a study of Ad26.COV2.S vaccination and SARS-CoV-2 variants. Assay: immunoSEQ multiplex PCR; the TCRdb copy retains only in-frame clones and omits some. The sample includes about 440,000 clones, about 90% of them seen just once. The sequenced sample was peripheral blood, obtained in a trial of Ad26.COV2.S vaccine versus placebo. The origin of the receptors is a person aged 18-65 years who received the Ad26.COV2.S COVID-19 vaccine or a placebo. Both conserved end residues are part of each CDR3. A D gene is named only where the DNA matches it firmly. For some rows the clone size is stated as once, few or many, or as a class when expanded; others skip it.

J,size,D,V,CDR3,DNA
TRBJ1-6,-,-,TRBV5-6,CASSLGGARLSSPLHF,TGTGCCAGCAGCTTGGGAGGGGCCAGGCTTAGCTCACCCCTCCACTTT
TRBJ2-2,-,-,TRBV30,CAWSVLDASNTGELFF,TGTGCCTGGAGTGTACTGGACGCTTCGAACACCGGGGAGCTGTTTTTT
TRBJ1-3,-,-,TRBV5-8,CASSLDSAGWSGNTIYF,TGTGCCAGCAGCTTGGATTCGGCAGGCTGGTCTGGAAACACCATATATTTT
TRBJ2-5,-,-,TRBV28,CASSLWGTPQETQYF,TGTGCCAGCAGTTTATGGGGGACACCCCAAGAGACCCAGTACTTC
TRBJ2-7,once,-,TRBV6-6,CATSLGGQEQYF,TGTGCCACCAGCCTTGGTGGGCAAGAGCAGTACTTC
TRBJ2-1,-,TRBD2,TRBV13,CASSWTRSRHEQFF,TGTGCCAGCAGCTGGACTAGGTCACGTCATGAGCAGTTCTTC
TRBJ1-4,-,-,TRBV16,CASSPLTAGEKLFF,TGTGCCAGCAGCCCCCTGACGGCGGGTGAAAAACTGTTTTTT
TRBJ2-7,-,-,TRBV14,CASSQGSDRTYEQYF,TGTGCCAGCAGCCAAGGATCGGACAGAACCTACGAGCAGTACTTC
TRBJ2-7,-,-,TRBV19,CASSRGQALGYEQYF,TGTGCCAGTAGCCGGGGGCAGGCCTTGGGCTACGAGCAGTACTTC
TRBJ2-7,-,-,TRBV6-5,CASSYSANNIYEQYF,TGTGCCAGCAGTTACTCCGCGAATAACATCTACGAGCAGTACTTC
TRBJ2-3,-,-,TRBV12-5,CASGLVQGTTDTQYF,TGTGCTAGTGGTTTGGTACAAGGGACTACAGATACGCAGTATTTT
TRBJ2-5,-,TRBD2,TRBV30,CAWSVELAGARETQYF,TGTGCCTGGAGTGTAGAACTAGCGGGAGCTCGAGAGACCCAGTACTTC
TRBJ2-5,-,-,TRBV6-4,CTRRGRRGETQYF,TGTACCCGGAGGGGGCGAAGAGGGGAGACCCAGTACTTC
TRBJ1-6,once,-,TRBV21-1,CASSKGPRTGGLGSPLHF,TGTGCCAGCAGCAAAGGCCCGAGGACAGGGGGTTTGGGTTCACCCCTCCACTTT
TRBJ1-5,-,-,TRBV6-2/TRBV6-3,CASSYAGVSNQPQHF,TGTGCCAGCAGTTACGCAGGGGTTAGCAATCAGCCCCAGCATTTT
TRBJ1-1,-,-,TRBV25-1,CASSKRGNTEAFF,TGTGCCAGCAGTAAACGAGGGAACACTGAAGCTTTCTTT
TRBJ1-2,-,-,TRBV5-4,CASSLDVRSYGYTF,TGTGCCAGCAGCTTGGATGTCCGGAGCTATGGCTACACCTTC
TRBJ2-7,-,TRBD1,TRBV10-1,CASRSQGQGAYEQYF,TGCGCCAGCAGATCCCAGGGACAGGGTGCCTACGAGCAGTACTTC
TRBJ2-5,-,-,TRBV12-3/TRBV12-4,CASTAGRETQYF,TGTGCCAGCACGGCGGGCAGGGAGACCCAGTACTTC
TRBJ2-5,-,TRBD1,TRBV2,CASRPGGAETQYF,TGTGCCAGCAGACCAGGGGGCGCAGAGACCCAGTACTTC
TRBJ2-1,-,-,TRBV25-1,CASSELIQYSSYNEQFF,TGTGCCAGCAGTGAATTGATACAGTACAGCTCCTACAATGAGCAGTTCTTC
TRBJ2-5,-,TRBD2,TRBV9,CASSAGLEETQYF,TGTGCCAGCAGCGCCGGACTAGAGGAGACCCAGTACTTC
TRBJ2-7,-,TRBD1,TRBV11-2,CASSSGRTGRSYEQYF,TGTGCCAGCAGCTCAGGCCGGACAGGGAGATCCTACGAGCAGTACTTC
TRBJ1-1,once,-,TRBV27,CASRSGGFTEAFF,TGTGCCAGCAGATCCGGGGGATTCACTGAAGCTTTCTTT
TRBJ2-7,-,-,TRBV6-5,CASVGPSYEQYF,TGTGCCAGCGTGGGTCCCTCCTACGAGCAGTACTTC